These 20 T cell receptor beta chains were sequenced from one sample in a study of regulatory T cells in long-lasting Graves disease. Specified time point: newly diagnosed GD, antithyroid drugs for less than 3 months. PBMC-derived RNA was used for the TCR library. With iRepertoire HTBI primers and Arm-PCR of CDR3 regions, TCR beta libraries were built. In TCRdb, the multiplex PCR reads were re-called with MiXCR into one record per CDR3 protein. The table records 420,000 or so distinct CDR3 sequences, about 16% of them present only once. This same sample was also taken into another study, of T cells in Graves' hyperthyroidism and ophthalmopathy.

The sample was peripheral blood mononuclear cells (PBMCs), taken at new diagnosis, from a patient treated with antithyroid drugs. The origin of the receptors is a woman under 30 with Graves disease.

This clonotype turned up a few times. The rearrangement links TRBV7-6 to TRBJ2-2; the D gene is possibly TRBD2 (5 bases). Deletions cut 3 bases from V and 9 bases from J, with 17 bases between. Per germline, CDR1 SGHVS and CDR2 FNYEAQ. CDR3 length: 15 amino acids. CDR3 amino acids: CASSFLRVELRELFF. DNA of the CDR3: TGTGCCAGCAGCTTTTTGCGGGTGGAACTTAGGGAGCTGTTTTTT.

The rearrangement joins TRBV3-1 to TRBJ2-1; D is uncertain. CDR3 size: 14 residues. Trimming cost V 1 base and J 5 bases, with 9 bases left between them. The V gene's germline CDR1 is LGHDT and CDR2 YNNKEL (reference sequence). In DNA, the CDR3 is TGTGCCAGCAGCCAAGGGAGAAGAAACAATGAGCAGTTCTTC. Translated, it gives CASSQGRRNNEQFF.

V is TRBV5-4 and J is TRBJ2-4; no clear D. CDR3 length: 16 amino acids. The V end was cut by 4 bases, the J end by 0 bases, with 14 bases between. From germline, CDR1 is SGHNT and CDR2 YYREEE (reference sequence). The CDR3 sequence is CASSQTQKIAKNIQYF. In DNA form, the CDR3 reads TGTGCCAGCAGCCAAACTCAGAAAATAGCCAAAAACATTCAGTACTTC.

This clonotype was seen more than once but under ten times. This chain joins TRBV20-1 and TRBJ2-1; tentative D call: TRBD2 (5 bases). This CDR3 spans 13 amino acids. Germline assignment: CDR1 DFQATT and CDR2 SNEGSKA (reference sequence). V dropped 3 bases and J dropped 1 base, with 7 bases sitting between them. CDR3 bases: TGCAGTGCTAGGAGGGCATCCTACAATGAGCAGTTCTTC. Encoded protein: CSARRASYNEQFF.

This clonotype has a count of ten or more. This sequence joins TRBV6-2 or TRBV6-3 and TRBJ2-7; a weak D match, TRBD1 (6 bases). Germline V gives CDR1 MNHEY, CDR2 SVGEGT. V dropped 6 bases and J dropped 3 bases, with 12 bases sitting between them. This CDR3 is 13 amino acids long. CDR3 sequence (DNA): TGTGCCAGCAGGTTCGGACAGATCTACGAGCAGTACTTC. Residues: CASRFGQIYEQYF.

This clonotype showed up just a few times. At one boundary the junction diverges from the germline segment, which might be a read error. The chain joins TRBV28 to TRBJ2-3, with TRBD1 as a possible D gene (6 bases). Per the germline V gene, CDR1 is MDHEN and CDR2 is SYDVKM. The CDR3 consists of 14 residues. The CDR3 reads CASSLNLGGGRLYF. The CDR3 bases are TGTGCCAGCAGTTTAAACCTCGGTGGGGGCCGATTGTACTTC.

At least ten counts were recorded for this clonotype. The V and J genes are TRBV10-3 and TRBJ2-7, with D tentatively TRBD2 (5 bases). CDR1 is ENHRY, CDR2 SYGVKD, per germline. There are 15 residues in the CDR3. V gave up 6 bases and J gave up 3 bases, with 18 bases separating them. CDR3 loop: CAISPGVGLGYEQYF. In DNA form, the CDR3 reads TGTGCCATCAGCCCCGGGGTCGGTCTTGGCTACGAGCAGTACTTC.

This clonotype has only a few counts. V and J are TRBV5-1 and TRBJ2-1, with D maybe TRBD1 (6 bases). The CDR3 spans 12 residues. Germline-derived CDR1 and CDR2 are SGHRS and YFSETQ. Trimming shortened V by 5 bases and J by 9 bases, and 12 bases separated the two germline ends. In DNA form, the CDR3 reads TGCGCCAGCAGTTCCCAGGGGCCTGAGCAGTTCTTC. The encoded protein is CASSSQGPEQFF.

In this sample, this clonotype turned up many times. The chain links TRBV2 to TRBJ2-2; 9 bases line up with TRBD2. Germline V gene sequence: CDR1 SNHLY, CDR2 FYNNEI. This CDR3 has 16 residues. Trimming cost V 6 bases and J 4 bases; bases outside gene matches: 9. The CDR3 spells CASSPRTSASTGELFF. DNA of the CDR3: TGTGCCAGCAGCCCGAGGACTAGCGCCAGCACCGGGGAGCTGTTTTTT. Drawing the rest from reference TRBV2 and TRBJ2-2, the complete variable domain is EPEVTQTPSHQVTQMGQEVILRCVPISNHLYFYWYRQILGQKVEFLVSFYNNEISEKSEIFDDQFSVERPDGSNFTLKIRSTKLEDSAMYFCASSPRTSASTGELFFGEGSRLTVL.

In its sample, this clonotype was seen a few times. CDR3 in DNA: TGTGCCAGCAGTGTGGGTAGCGGGATTAGGGACAATGAGCAGTTCTTC. Protein sequence: CASSVGSGIRDNEQFF. The rearrangement links TRBV6-1 to TRBJ2-1; TRBD2 matches 8 bases. Germline CDR1 reads MNHNS; CDR2 reads SASEGT. The CDR3 sequence is 16 residues long. The V segment lost 4 bases and the J segment 5 bases; nucleotides outside the gene matches: 10.

Of note for this clonotype: A much larger clone differs by one base, so this may be a read error. This chain uses TRBV7-3 with TRBJ2-7; D might be TRBD1 (6 bases). V was pared by 2 bases and J by 7 bases, with 21 bases between. Looked up from germline, CDR1 is SGHTA and CDR2 is FQGTGA. There are 16 residues in the CDR3. This CDR3 reads CASSLGVGTTYNEQYF. Here the CDR3 DNA reads TGTGCCAGCAGCTTAGGCGTAGGGACAACTTACAATGAGCAGTACTTC.

This clonotype was recorded a few times. The V call is TRBV15, the J call TRBJ1-2; D perhaps matches TRBD1 (5 bases). The germline gives CDR1 LNHNV, CDR2 YYDKDF (reference sequence). V shed 1 base and J shed 4 bases, with 13 bases lying between them. CDR3 length: 15 amino acids. The DNA of the CDR3 is TGTGCCACCAGCAGAGGAAATGAGGACACCTATGGCTACACCTTC. As protein: CATSRGNEDTYGYTF.

This clonotype was seen many times. The genes are TRBV29-1 and TRBJ2-3, with TRBD2 matching 10 bases. This CDR3 spans 15 amino acids. V lost 4 bases to trimming and J lost 6 bases; unmatched junction nucleotides: 10. CDR1 and CDR2 (germline): SQVTM, ANQGSEA. In nucleotides, the CDR3 is TGCAGCGTTGCTCTCCTAGCGGGAGTCATGGATACGCAGTATTTT. It encodes CSVALLAGVMDTQYF.

The chain is built from TRBV6-5 and TRBJ2-7, with D perhaps TRBD2 (5 bases). The CDR3 length is 15 residues. The V and J ends lost 1 base and 5 bases respectively, with 15 bases between them. CDR1 MNHEY and CDR2 SVGAGI come from the germline V gene. As DNA, the CDR3 is TGTGCCAGCAGTTACTTGGACCCGAAGAGGGACGAGCAGTACTTC. Its protein is CASSYLDPKRDEQYF.

In this sample, this clonotype turned up many times. The rearrangement joins TRBV2 to TRBJ2-1; D not certain. The CDR3 covers 15 residues. The V gene lost 4 bases and the J gene lost 7 bases, with 17 bases spanning the gap. Per the germline V gene, CDR1 is SNHLY and CDR2 is FYNNEI. The CDR3 nucleotides read TGTGCCAGCAGTGTGTGGAGAGAGTCACGGAATGAGCAGTTCTTC. This gives the protein CASSVWRESRNEQFF.

This chain uses TRBV5-1 with TRBJ1-2; D is perhaps TRBD1 (5 bases). The V and J ends lost 9 bases and 4 bases respectively, with 19 bases between them. This CDR3 region has 14 residues. Germline loops: CDR1 SGHRS, CDR2 YFSETQ. Here the CDR3 reads CATTVEGGGYGYTF. As DNA, the CDR3 is TGCGCCACCACCGTCGAAGGCGGGGGCTATGGCTACACCTTC.

This clonotype showed up just once. The V and J genes are TRBV6-1 and TRBJ2-1, with 8 nucleotides matching TRBD2. Germline trimming cut 6 bases from V and 6 bases from J; bases unmatched to any gene: 7. Germline-derived CDR1 and CDR2 are MNHNS and SASEGT. CDR3 length equals 14 residues. The DNA for the CDR3 is TGTGCCAGCAGATCGGGGGGGGAGATCAATGAGCAGTTCTTC. Translation: CASRSGGEINEQFF.

The table lists this clonotype with many counts. The chain is built from TRBV7-9 and TRBJ2-7; the match to TRBD2 covers 14 bases. From germline, CDR1 is SEHNR and CDR2 FQNEAQ (reference sequence). The CDR3 is 17 residues long. V lost 1 base and J lost 6; bases outside the gene matches: 8. The CDR3 DNA follows: TGTGCCAGCAGCTTAGTGATGGGACTAGCGGGAGTGAGCGAGCAGTACTTC. This translates into CASSLVMGLAGVSEQYF.

Ten or more counts support this clonotype. J is TRBJ2-5 and V is TRBV29-1; 10 bases agree with TRBD2. In germline, CDR1 is SQVTM, CDR2 ANQGSEA. The CDR3 spans 13 residues. V lost 5 bases, J lost 5 bases, and 5 bases stayed unmatched. CDR3 loop: CSVIEREGETQYF. CDR3 DNA sequence: TGCAGCGTTATCGAGCGGGAGGGTGAGACCCAGTACTTC.

This clonotype was found many times. The gene calls are TRBV28 and TRBJ2-7; 11 positions match TRBD1. The CDR3 consists of 17 residues. Losses at the gene ends were 5 bases for V and 4 bases for J; bases not matched to a gene: 13. Germline lookup yields CDR1 MDHEN and CDR2 SYDVKM. This CDR3 is CASSPQLGQGAPYEQYF. CDR3 nucleotide sequence: TGTGCCAGCAGTCCACAATTAGGACAGGGGGCGCCGTACGAGCAGTACTTC.